This TCR beta chain stems from a study of blood T cell repertoires in COVID-19 (dated by TCRdb to between 2020 and 2021). Looking at the study overall: Samples from collaborators originated in the United States, Italy and Spain and spanned both the acute and convalescent phases of COVID-19. The dataset comprised deeply sampled blood TCRbeta repertoires from subjects exposed to, actively infected with, or recovered from COVID-19. The samples were drawn from two sources: the first 160 participants of the ongoing ImmuneRACE study, and over 1,000 subjects contributed by 6 global collaborators. The prospective study material was composed of cDNA or gDNA derived from T cells, B-cell-depleted T cells, or PBMCs. The repertoires were made available in a free public database intended to serve as a resource for research on the immune response to SARS-CoV-2. Nearly every sample came with metadata listing a de-identified subject ID, COVID-19 status, age in years and sex. HLA class I and class II types, where available, came from metadata supplied by the sample provider rather than from assay-based typing.

V is trimmed back by 6 bases and J by 7 bases, and the junction contains 7 bases that no gene match accounts for. Looking up the germline V gene yields CDR1 SQVTM and CDR2 ANQGSEA. The CDR3 holds 13 amino acids from the cysteine to the phenylalanine. The kept DNA is CDR3 alone, 39 bases in frame from the first base. TCRbeta CDR3 regions were amplified from genomic DNA by means of the immunoSEQ Assay, a bias-controlled multiplex PCR. Regarding the original processing steps: Within the assay, amplification of reference gene primers was used to estimate how many nucleated cells each sample contained. To quantify the absolute abundance of each unique TCRbeta CDR3 rearrangement, sequence reads were collapsed and filtered. For each sample, productive Simpson clonality was calculated as the square root of Simpson's diversity index across productive rearrangements. Drawn from immuneACCESS, this table holds only the in-frame rearrangements with V and J called that TCRdb kept. Clones are partly lost; checked studies trace under half to an unresolved V gene and leave the rest unexplained. V and J calls and clone size come straight from that table; D and trimming were deduced from the DNA. The sample table holds some 87,000 clones, of which approximately 75% were seen once. The ten largest clones capture approximately 13% of the sample.

Study-level results and caveats: The quantity of clinical and demographic metadata differed by source and by participant and was supplied without curation.

On this clone: Its antigen specificity is not known. No qualities accompany the bases; no much larger clone lies one base away.

Whole blood was collected in K2EDTA tubes by collaborating institutions according to the institutions' own protocols. For TCRbeta analysis, collaborators shipped samples as frozen whole blood, isolated PBMCs, or DNA extracted from either of those sample types. The origin of this receptor is a human donor in a cohort sampled during active COVID-19. Here the chain combines TRBV29-1 and TRBJ1-4; TRBD1 fits 8 bases in the junction. The source material was peripheral blood. The CDR3 corresponds to CSVKDRVAEKLFF. The bases read TGCAGCGTCAAGGACAGGGTGGCTGAAAAACTGTTTTTT.